This is a list of T cell receptor beta chains from one sample in a study of blood T cell repertoires in COVID-19. The repertoire was sequenced with immunoSEQ multiplex PCR; TCRdb's copy has only in-frame clones and lacks some. The sample consists of nearly 350,000 clones, roughly 90% of them appearing once. Sequencing was carried out using peripheral blood. The source of these receptors is a woman aged 70 to 79 with COVID-19, enrolled during active disease. The CDR3 runs from the conserved cysteine through the conserved F or W. A D gene is named only where the DNA matches it firmly. Size is stated for part of the rows, as once, few or many counts, or as a class when the clone is expanded.

>TRBV7-9|NA|NA|TRBJ2-3
CASSLVTGGGTDTQYF
TGTGCCAGCAGCTTAGTAACGGGGGGCGGCACAGATACGCAGTATTTT
>TRBV7-9|NA|few|TRBJ2-7
CAIVDSREYEQYF
TGTGCCATCGTGGACAGCCGAGAGTACGAGCAGTACTTC
>TRBV10-1|TRBD2|NA|TRBJ2-5
CASSESRGAQETQYF
TGCGCCAGCAGTGAGTCGCGGGGGGCCCAAGAGACCCAGTACTTC
>TRBV7-9|NA|NA|TRBJ1-2
CASRPEGANYGYTF
TGTGCCAGCAGGCCCGAGGGAGCTAACTATGGCTACACCTTC
>TRBV7-9|NA|few|TRBJ1-3
CASSVSIGNTIYF
TGTGCCAGCAGCGTGTCCATTGGAAACACCATATATTTT
>TRBV11-2|NA|NA|TRBJ1-1
CASSLAGMNTEAFF
TGTGCCAGCAGCTTGGCAGGCATGAACACTGAAGCTTTCTTT
>TRBV30|NA|NA|TRBJ1-2
CAWNWFGGYTF
TGTGCCTGGAACTGGTTCGGTGGCTACACCTTC
>TRBV11-2|TRBD1|NA|TRBJ1-1
CASSTRGTEAFF
TGTGCCAGCAGCACCAGGGGGACTGAAGCTTTCTTT
>TRBV5-8|TRBD1|NA|TRBJ1-6
CASSPGQGDSPLHF
TGTGCCAGCAGCCCTGGGCAGGGGGATTCACCCCTCCACTTT
>TRBV29-1|NA|NA|TRBJ1-2
CSVVTSSNYGYTF
TGCAGCGTTGTGACATCGTCTAACTATGGCTACACCTTC
>TRBV5-1|NA|NA|TRBJ2-7
CASSLDRTMPYEQYF
TGCGCCAGCAGCTTGGATCGGACAATGCCCTACGAGCAGTACTTC
>TRBV19|TRBD2|NA|TRBJ2-3
CAASGGRFTDTQYF
TGTGCGGCAAGCGGGGGGCGATTCACAGATACGCAGTATTTT
>TRBV27|TRBD1|NA|TRBJ1-6
CASSSPGQGDSPLHF
TGTGCCAGCAGTTCACCGGGACAGGGGGATTCACCCCTCCACTTT
>TRBV6-1|NA|NA|TRBJ1-1
CASSESTGSNTEAFF
TGTGCCAGCAGTGAATCGACAGGTTCTAACACTGAAGCTTTCTTT
>TRBV2|NA|NA|TRBJ1-5
CASSVGGLSNQPQHF
TGTGCCAGCAGTGTTGGGGGGTTAAGCAATCAGCCCCAGCATTTT
>TRBV7-2|TRBD1|NA|TRBJ1-1
CASSLGQGGPEAFF
TGTGCCAGCAGCTTAGGGCAGGGGGGACCTGAAGCTTTCTTT
>TRBV30|NA|NA|TRBJ1-6
CACHRDSPLHF
TGTGCCTGCCACAGGGATTCACCCCTCCACTTT
>TRBV19|TRBD1|NA|TRBJ1-4
CASSIWTGEDEKLFF
TGTGCCAGTAGTATATGGACAGGGGAGGATGAAAAACTGTTTTTT
>TRBV9|TRBD1|NA|TRBJ1-3
CASSEGDSSGNTIYF
TGTGCCAGCAGCGAGGGGGACAGCTCTGGAAACACCATATATTTT
>TRBV19|TRBD1|NA|TRBJ2-1
CASSPYRLPGQGKNEQFF
TGTGCCAGTAGTCCGTATCGGCTCCCGGGACAGGGAAAGAATGAGCAGTTCTTC
>TRBV7-2|NA|NA|TRBJ1-2
CASSLTGRSDYGYTF
TGTGCCAGCAGCTTAACAGGGCGCTCAGACTATGGCTACACCTTC
>TRBV4-3|NA|NA|TRBJ2-4
CASSQDGSAGGRSKNIQYF
TGCGCCAGCAGCCAAGATGGATCGGCAGGTGGCAGGTCCAAAAACATTCAGTACTTC
>TRBV30|NA|NA|TRBJ1-1
CAWTNGVFLAFF
TGTGCCTGGACTAACGGGGTCTTCTTGGCTTTCTTT
>TRBV6-6|NA|NA|TRBJ2-7
CASTEQGLRGEQYF
TGTGCCAGCACCGAACAGGGACTGCGGGGGGAGCAGTACTTC
>TRBV5-1|TRBD1|NA|TRBJ2-7
CASSLAGTVLYEQYF
TGCGCCAGCAGCTTGGCAGGGACAGTTCTATACGAGCAGTACTTC
>TRBV12-3/TRBV12-4|TRBD2|NA|TRBJ2-7
CASGEGWNEQYF
TGTGCCAGCGGGGAGGGGTGGAACGAGCAGTACTTC
>TRBV4-2|NA|NA|TRBJ1-2
CASGPQGRDGYTF
TGTGCCAGCGGCCCACAGGGTCGTGATGGCTACACCTTC
>TRBV12-5|NA|few|TRBJ1-3
CASGLGNPGGGNTIYF
TGTGCTAGTGGTTTGGGAAACCCTGGAGGGGGAAACACCATATATTTT